A single T cell receptor (beta chain) is shown here with its context. The antigen is not known. The assay was immunoSEQ multiplex PCR, and TCRdb's table has in-frame clones only and misses some. The sample contains tens of thousands of clones, approximately 79% of which appear only once. This record comes from a study of radiotherapy plus CTLA-4 blockade in lung cancer. General study points: TCR clones from tumors expanded in blood after radiotherapy plus ipilimumab.

The sample here was peripheral blood, taken from a patient treated with radiotherapy plus ipilimumab. The TCR comes from a human donor with non-small cell lung cancer who had a complete response to radiotherapy plus ipilimumab.

The CDR3 DNA reads TGTGCCAGCAGCCCAGGGACAGAAGTCAATCAGCCCCAGCATTTT. As protein: CASSPGTEVNQPQHF. The rearrangement links TRBV5-5 to TRBJ1-5, with TRBD1 identical over 7 bases. From germline, CDR1 is SGHKS and CDR2 YYEKEE (reference sequence). CDR3 size: 15 residues. Losses at the gene ends were 4 bases for V and 3 bases for J; bases not matched to a gene: 7.